This T cell receptor (delta chain) is from a study of γδ T cells in repeated Plasmodium falciparum infection (dated by TCRdb to about 2021). With regard to the full study: The natural-infection arm enrolled Malian children exposed to intense seasonal malaria transmission, compared against age and gender matched Australian children. Five malaria-naive U.S. adults underwent four controlled human malaria infections by bites from P. falciparum NF54-infected Anopheles stephensi mosquitoes over 644 days. Malian gammadelta TCR repertoires were analysed cross-sectionally during no-transmission periods and were analysed longitudinally across acute febrile malaria episodes. Controlled-infection subjects were sampled at baseline, immediately before selected infections, and 21 days after each infection. In the study, the shaping of the human gammadelta T cell repertoire by repeated Plasmodium falciparum infection was examined using natural infection in Mali and controlled human malaria infection.

Vgamma9/Vdelta2+ and Vdelta2-negative gammadelta T cell populations were flow-sorted from peripheral blood mononuclear cells for bulk TCR repertoire analysis. CDR1 and CDR2, per the germline V gene, are TSWWSYY and QGS. From its cysteine to its phenylalanine, the CDR3 spans 18 amino acids. Only the CDR3 part of the read is kept: 54 bases, read in frame from the first base. After removal of 5 bases from V and 1 base from J, the junction retains 11 bases not matched to a gene. A note on this clone: Its antigen target is currently unknown. The TCRdb protein, from a much larger clone, departs from this DNA's translation at residue 12, likely by read error; the protein shown derives from the DNA.

Library preparation employed multiplex PCR. TCRdb records Illumina MiSeq as the sequencer. From each sorted gammadelta T cell sample, both TCR gamma (TRG) and TCR delta (TRD) chains were sequenced. The paper's data handling went like this. Clonotype tree plots, accumulated frequency of the top 20 clonotypes, diversity index (DI) and D75 metrics were included in the repertoire analyses. For TCRdb, the public reads were processed anew by CATT, and duplicate DNA sequences were folded into one row. Clone size and V and J calls follow TCRdb, not the original study. Here the sample has tens of thousands of delta-chain clones; over 0.9% occur a single time. The ten largest clones add up to 7.5% to 10% of the sample. Overall study outcomes, separate from this receptor: A highly stable polyclonal repertoire over time and infection, with many inter-individual overlapping TCRgamma sequences, was shown by Vgamma9/Vdelta2+ TCR repertoires. In Vdelta2-negative gammadelta TCR repertoires, which were largely Vdelta1+, repeated controlled infections appeared to drive waves of new clonotype selection. Vdelta2-negative gammadelta TCR repertoires from Malian children appeared more clonally expanded, less diverse and less shared than those of Australian children. Generalizability was limited because the Malian cohort was drawn from a small rural village of predominantly one ethnic group. Because the controlled-infection cohort was small, analysis of inter-individual variability in gammadelta T cell responses was limited.

This sequence originates from a pool of human donors (malaria-infected and uninfected, not separated). This chain joins TRDV1 to TRDJ1; the junction holds 12 bases that match TRDD3. The J gene, absent from TCRdb, was called here by matching the DNA to germline. Material for sequencing was gamma-delta T cells from blood. The nucleotides are TGTGCTCTTGGGCTCCTACGGCTGGGGGATACGGTCACCGATAAACTCATCTTT. Its coded protein is CALGLLRLGDTVTDKLIF.